Presented here are 28 T cell receptor beta chains from one specimen sequenced in a study of cytomegalovirus exposure and HLA in healthy donors. The PCR contained 60 Vbeta and 13 Jbeta primers. The repertoire was sequenced with immunoSEQ multiplex PCR; TCRdb's copy has only in-frame clones and lacks some. The repertoire includes 150,000 to 200,000 clones, roughly four fifths of them detected once, and 3.5% to 5% sits in the top ten. Sequenced sample: PBMCs. The receptors originated from a man over 45 in good health and CMV-seropositive.

The chain has TRBV29-1 and TRBJ2-3; D is perhaps TRBD2 (6 bases). The CDR3 has 16 residues. Per the germline V gene, CDR1 is SQVTM and CDR2 is ANQGSEA. V was clipped by 3 bases and J by 2 bases, with 18 bases between them. As DNA, the CDR3 is TGCAGCGTTGACCCCTCTGGGAGACTAGTCACAGATACGCAGTATTTT. Residues: CSVDPSGRLVTDTQYF.

The V gene is TRBV4-2, the J gene TRBJ2-5; the match to TRBD2 covers 7 bases. Trimming cost V 3 bases and J 0 bases; bases outside gene matches: 4. Germline-derived CDR1 and CDR2 are LGHNA and YNFKEQ. The CDR3 is made up of 15 amino acids. The CDR3 sequence: CASSQPSGNQETQYF. The DNA of the CDR3 is TGTGCCAGCAGCCAGCCTAGCGGCAACCAAGAGACCCAGTACTTC.

V gene TRBV18 combines with J gene TRBJ2-7, with D perhaps TRBD2 (5 bases). CDR3 length: 13 amino acids. Trimming took 4 bases from V and 3 from J, leaving 10 bases between them. Germline V gives CDR1 KGHSH, CDR2 LQKENI. CDR3 region: CASSLPGSYEQYF. The CDR3 DNA reads as TGTGCCAGCTCACTCCCGGGGAGCTACGAGCAGTACTTC.

The V call is TRBV9, the J call TRBJ1-2; D gene uncertain. CDR1 SGDLS and CDR2 YYNGEE come from the germline V gene. V dropped 4 bases and J dropped 4 bases, with 17 bases sitting between them. The CDR3 runs to 15 residues. The CDR3 is CASSPEGVGVYGYTF. The DNA for the CDR3 is TGTGCCAGCAGCCCTGAGGGTGTCGGGGTCTATGGCTACACCTTC.

The V and J genes are TRBV6-1 and TRBJ1-5; TRBD1 is a possible D gene (5 bases). The V gene lost 2 bases and the J gene lost 2 bases, with 10 bases spanning the gap. Germline V gives CDR1 MNHNS, CDR2 SASEGT. This CDR3 has 15 residues. The DNA of the CDR3 is TGTGCCAGCAGTGAATTCGCGGGGGGCAATCAGCCCCAGCATTTT. As protein: CASSEFAGGNQPQHF.

This clone is a singleton in its sample. This sequence joins TRBV6-6 and TRBJ2-4; 8 nucleotides line up with TRBD1. The germline gives CDR1 MNHNY, CDR2 SVGAGI (reference sequence). There are 14 residues in the CDR3. V lost 4 bases to trimming and J lost 6 bases; unmatched junction nucleotides: 5. The DNA for the CDR3 is TGTGCCAGCAGTTCAGGACAGGGTAGAAACATTCAGTACTTC. Protein product: CASSSGQGRNIQYF.

The chain links TRBV2 to TRBJ1-4; possibly TRBD1 for D (5 bases). There are 15 residues in the CDR3. Trimming shortened V by 1 base and J by 5 bases, and 11 bases separated the two germline ends. Per germline, CDR1 SNHLY and CDR2 FYNNEI. CDR3 bases: TGTGCCAGCAGTGAAGAGGGACTACTGAATGAAAAACTGTTTTTT. It encodes CASSEEGLLNEKLFF. Filled out from reference TRBV2 and TRBJ1-4, the complete variable domain reads EPEVTQTPSHQVTQMGQEVILRCVPISNHLYFYWYRQILGQKVEFLVSFYNNEISEKSEIFDDQFSVERPDGSNFTLKIRSTKLEDSAMYFCASSEEGLLNEKLFFGSGTQLSVL.

The chain carries TRBV4-1 and TRBJ1-3; TRBD1 might be the D (6 bases). Germline assignment: CDR1 MGHRA and CDR2 YSYEKL. V was clipped by 3 bases and J by 2 bases, with 11 bases between them. This CDR3 comprises 15 residues. CDR3 sequence: CASSHRTAAGNTIYF. The CDR3 region has the DNA TGCGCCAGCAGCCATCGGACAGCAGCTGGAAACACCATATATTTT.

This chain joins TRBV11-2 and TRBJ1-4, with unresolved D. The V end lost 2 bases, the J end lost 0 bases, and 4 bases lay between the germline ends. CDR1 and CDR2 (germline): SGHAT, FQNNGV. The CDR3 length is 14 residues. CDR3 protein: CASSLLATNEKLFF. CDR3 coding DNA: TGTGCCAGCAGCTTACTAGCAACTAATGAAAAACTGTTTTTT.

J is TRBJ2-7 and V is TRBV5-5; TRBD1 matches at 7 bases. From germline, CDR1 is SGHKS and CDR2 YYEKEE (reference sequence). The CDR3 is made up of 15 amino acids. With V trimmed by 3 bases and J by 3 bases, 9 bases remained unmatched. The CDR3 loop reads CASSSPDRANYEQYF. CDR3 coding DNA: TGTGCCAGCAGCTCACCTGACAGGGCGAACTACGAGCAGTACTTC.

Here the CDR3 DNA reads TGTGCCAGCAGTCAAGACACTAGCAATCAGCCCCAGCATTTT. This codes for CASSQDTSNQPQHF. The rearrangement uses TRBV2 and TRBJ1-5; D ambiguous. In germline, CDR1 is SNHLY, CDR2 FYNNEI. Trimming removed 5 bases at V and 0 bases at J, with 8 bases between. This CDR3 is 14 amino acids long.

The rearrangement uses TRBV19 and TRBJ2-3, with D unclear. CDR3 length: 15 amino acids. V was trimmed by 7 bases and J by 2 bases, leaving 16 bases between them. Germline V CDR1 and CDR2: LNHDA, SQIVND (reference sequence). This CDR3 reads CASKVAELYTDTQYF. DNA of the CDR3: TGTGCCAGTAAGGTCGCGGAGCTATACACAGATACGCAGTATTTT.

With regard to this clone: Other DNA sequences of this sample code for an identical CDR3. This sequence joins TRBV7-3 and TRBJ2-3; D possibly corresponds to TRBD2 (5 bases). Trimming cost V 3 bases and J 0 bases, with 10 bases left between them. Germline CDR1 SGHTA, CDR2 FQGTGA. The CDR3 is made up of 15 amino acids. CDR3 DNA sequence: TGTGCCAGCAGCTTCAGCGGAACTAGCACAGATACGCAGTATTTT. As protein: CASSFSGTSTDTQYF.

Remarks on this clone: The final CDR3 position lacks the conserved phenylalanine or tryptophan, pointing to a likely read error. The chain uses TRBV6-5 and TRBJ1-1; the match to TRBD1 covers 7 bases. The germline CDR1 and CDR2 sequences are MNHEY and SVGAGI. J lost 6 bases, V lost 4 bases, and 14 bases had no gene match. The CDR3 sequence is 16 residues long. The CDR3 is CASSWARQGAGAEAFS. The CDR3 nucleotides read TGTGCCAGCAGTTGGGCAAGACAGGGCGCCGGGGCTGAAGCTTTCTCT.

J is TRBJ1-1 and V is TRBV6-1, with TRBD1 as a possible D gene (5 bases). Germline values: CDR1 MNHNS, CDR2 SASEGT. The CDR3 totals 12 residues. V lost 5 bases and J 4 bases, leaving 8 bases between the germline ends. The CDR3 here is CASSRGATEAFF. In DNA form, the CDR3 reads TGTGCCAGCAGTAGGGGTGCCACTGAAGCTTTCTTT.

V gene TRBV28 combines with J gene TRBJ1-3; D remains ambiguous. The germline V gene encodes CDR1 MDHEN and CDR2 SYDVKM. The CDR3 runs to 14 residues. Trimming removed 10 bases at V and 0 bases at J, with 13 bases between. The CDR3 DNA sequence: TGTGCCACCTCCGGATCAGGCTCTGGAAACACCATATATTTT. It specifies CATSGSGSGNTIYF.

This clone was counted a single time. This chain uses TRBV7-2 with TRBJ2-1; 8 bases line up with TRBD1. The germline gives CDR1 SGHTA, CDR2 FQGNSA. The V gene end was trimmed by 1 base and the J gene end by 8 bases; junction bases not matched to a gene: 4. CDR3 length: 14 residues. The CDR3 protein is CASSLGKTGDEQFF. The CDR3, as DNA: TGTGCCAGCAGCTTAGGGAAGACAGGGGATGAGCAGTTCTTC.

The V gene is TRBV7-9, the J gene TRBJ2-7, with TRBD1 as a possible D gene (6 bases). The germline V gene encodes CDR1 SEHNR and CDR2 FQNEAQ (reference sequence). The CDR3 is 15 residues long. Trimming removed 3 bases from V and 2 bases from J, with 14 bases in between. Here the CDR3 reads CASSLGADPTYEQYF. The CDR3 DNA is TGTGCCAGCAGCTTGGGGGCAGACCCAACCTACGAGCAGTACTTC. Variable domain in full (rest from reference TRBV7-9 and TRBJ2-7): DTGVSQNPRHKITKRGQNVTFRCDPISEHNRLYWYRQTLGQGPEFLTYFQNEAQLEKSRLLSDRFSAERPKGSFSTLEIQRTEQGDSAMYLCASSLGADPTYEQYFGPGTRLTVT.

In DNA form, the CDR3 reads TGTGCCAGCAGCTTAGGCGGGACAGGGGATTTCGCTAACTATGGCTACACCTTC. Amino acid sequence: CASSLGGTGDFANYGYTF. The chain carries TRBV7-3 and TRBJ1-2; TRBD1 agrees at 10 bases. The CDR3 is made up of 18 amino acids. CDR1 and CDR2 (germline): SGHTA, FQGTGA. V shed 2 bases and J 0 bases; nucleotides not matched to a gene: 9.

The count of this clone is one. The rearrangement links TRBV2 to TRBJ2-1; 11 positions agree with TRBD2. V lost 10 bases to trimming and J lost 4 bases; unmatched junction nucleotides: 3. There are 13 residues in the CDR3. Germline V gives CDR1 SNHLY, CDR2 FYNNEI. CDR3 sequence reads: CAMTSGVYNEQFF. CDR3 sequence (DNA): TGTGCCATGACTAGCGGGGTTTACAATGAGCAGTTCTTC. The full variable domain, rest sourced from reference TRBV2 and TRBJ2-1, is EPEVTQTPSHQVTQMGQEVILRCVPISNHLYFYWYRQILGQKVEFLVSFYNNEISEKSEIFDDQFSVERPDGSNFTLKIRSTKLEDSAMYFCAMTSGVYNEQFFGPGTRLTVL.

This sequence joins TRBV29-1 and TRBJ2-7; D not resolved. The germline V and J ends were trimmed by 4 bases and 1 base, with 5 bases remaining between them. The CDR3 loop spans 11 amino acids. Germline V gene lookup returns CDR1 SQVTM and CDR2 ANQGSEA. The CDR3 DNA reads as TGCAGCGTTGTACAGTCCTACGAGCAGTACTTC. It specifies CSVVQSYEQYF.

The J gene is TRBJ2-5, the V gene TRBV5-1; TRBD2 aligns across 10 bases. V lost 0 bases, J lost 5 bases, and 7 bases stayed unmatched. This CDR3 region has 16 residues. Germline lookup yields CDR1 SGHRS and CDR2 YFSETQ. CDR3: CASSLAAGGVMETQYF. The CDR3 DNA follows: TGCGCCAGCAGCTTGGCAGCGGGGGGGGTAATGGAGACCCAGTACTTC.

This clone appeared a few times. The rearrangement uses TRBV7-2 and TRBJ1-5; the match to TRBD1 covers 8 bases. Germline CDR1 and CDR2: SGHTA and FQGNSA. With V trimmed by 1 base and J by 2 bases, 7 bases remained unmatched. The CDR3 runs to 17 residues. CDR3 sequence: CASSLDTGGQGNQPQHF. The CDR3 DNA sequence: TGTGCCAGCAGCTTAGATACAGGGGGACAGGGCAATCAGCCCCAGCATTTT. Complete variable domain (other parts from reference TRBV7-2 and TRBJ1-5): GAGVSQSPSNKVTEKGKDVELRCDPISGHTALYWYRQSLGQGLEFLIYFQGNSAPDKSGLPSDRFSAERTGGSVSTLTIQRTQQEDSAVYLCASSLDTGGQGNQPQHFGDGTRLSIL.

This clone has just a few counts. Other DNA sequences within the sample encode an identical CDR3. The chain has TRBV20-1 and TRBJ1-1; no clear D. With 5 bases removed from V and 0 bases from J, the gap between germline ends came to 4 bases. CDR1 and CDR2 from the germline V gene are DFQATT and SNEGSKA (reference sequence). This CDR3 has 11 amino acids. CDR3 region: CSAPLNTEAFF. CDR3 sequence (DNA): TGCAGTGCTCCCTTGAACACTGAAGCTTTCTTT.

The rearrangement joins TRBV5-6 to TRBJ2-4; TRBD2 agrees at 8 bases. The CDR3 runs 15 residues. Germline loops: CDR1 SGHDT, CDR2 YYEEEE. V shed 4 bases and J 2 bases; nucleotides not matched to a gene: 5. This CDR3 is CASSGRGGPKNIQYF. DNA of the CDR3: TGTGCCAGCAGCGGTCGGGGGGGACCCAAAAACATTCAGTACTTC.

This clone was detected once. One end of the junction varies from germline; a read error may be responsible. V gene TRBV6-1 combines with J gene TRBJ1-5, with D possibly being TRBD1 (6 bases). Germline CDR1 is MNHNS and CDR2 is SASEGT. This CDR3 is built from 14 residues. In DNA form, the CDR3 reads TGTGCCAGCAGCGAAGTGGGGGCGCCTCAGCCCCAGCATTTT. Amino acid sequence: CASSEVGAPQPQHF.

The chain couples TRBV27 to TRBJ2-1; weak D call: TRBD1 (5 bases). The germline CDR1 and CDR2 sequences are MNHEY and SMNVEV (reference sequence). The CDR3 sequence is 12 residues long. The V end lost 2 bases, the J end lost 9 bases, and 8 bases lay between the germline ends. CDR3 region: CASSLRGSEQFF. Written as DNA, the CDR3 is TGTGCCAGCAGTTTAAGGGGATCTGAGCAGTTCTTC.

On this clone itself: The junction does not match germline at one end; this may be a read error. The chain uses TRBV20-1 and TRBJ2-1, with TRBD2 matching over 7 bases. CDR1 DFQATT and CDR2 SNEGSKA come from the germline V gene (reference sequence). This CDR3 comprises 11 residues. CDR3 sequence reads: CLAGEYNEQFF. DNA of the CDR3: TGTCTGGCGGGGGAATACAATGAGCAGTTCTTC.